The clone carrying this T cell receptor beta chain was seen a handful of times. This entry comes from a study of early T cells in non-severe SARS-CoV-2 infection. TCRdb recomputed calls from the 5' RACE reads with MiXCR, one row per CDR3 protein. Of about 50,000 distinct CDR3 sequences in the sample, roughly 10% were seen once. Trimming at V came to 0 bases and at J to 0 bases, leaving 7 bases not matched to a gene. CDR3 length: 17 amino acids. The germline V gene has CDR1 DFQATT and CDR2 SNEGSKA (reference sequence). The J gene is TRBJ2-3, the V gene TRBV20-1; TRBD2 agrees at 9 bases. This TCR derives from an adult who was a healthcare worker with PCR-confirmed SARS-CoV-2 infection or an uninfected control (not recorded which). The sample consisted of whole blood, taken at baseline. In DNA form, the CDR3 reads TGCAGTGCTAGAGATGTGGCTAGCGGGACTAGCACAGATACGCAGTATTTT. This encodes CSARDVASGTSTDTQYF.